This T cell receptor beta chain was identified during a study of shared clonotypes between healthy human individuals. All donors were healthy HIV-negative adults lacking recent acute infections or vaccinations. With 10 bases clipped from V and 7 bases from J, the junction kept 9 bases outside the gene matches. Germline V gene lookup returns CDR1 SNHLY and CDR2 FYNNEI. The CDR3 is 13 residues long. Assay: immunoSEQ multiplex PCR; the TCRdb copy retains only in-frame clones and omits some. This table holds under 750,000 clones, roughly 72% found once. Study-level points and caveats: Sorted-subset samples were not fully sequenced, rarefaction indicated.

In regard to this clone: Its antigen remains unknown.

Sequenced material: memory CD4+ T cells sorted from blood. This sample's subset: CD45RA-negative fraction. The chain is built from TRBV2 and TRBJ2-1, with 8 bases fitting TRBD2. This TCR was sampled from a woman between 25 and 40 years old in good health. CDR3 protein: CATQREMGNEQFF. The CDR3 DNA reads as TGTGCCACTCAGCGGGAGATGGGAAATGAGCAGTTCTTC.